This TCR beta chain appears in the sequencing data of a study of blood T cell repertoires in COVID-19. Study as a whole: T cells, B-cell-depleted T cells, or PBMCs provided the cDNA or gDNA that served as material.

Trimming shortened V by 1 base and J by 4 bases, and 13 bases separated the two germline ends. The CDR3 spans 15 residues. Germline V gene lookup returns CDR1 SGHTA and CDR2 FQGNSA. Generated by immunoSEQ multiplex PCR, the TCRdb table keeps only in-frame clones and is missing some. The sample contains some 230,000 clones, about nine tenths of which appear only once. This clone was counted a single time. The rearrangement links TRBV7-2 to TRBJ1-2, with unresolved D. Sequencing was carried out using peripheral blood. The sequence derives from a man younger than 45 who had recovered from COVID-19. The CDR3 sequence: CASSLVPKGGYGYTF. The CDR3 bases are TGTGCCAGCAGCTTAGTTCCAAAGGGAGGCTATGGCTACACCTTC.